This TCR beta chain was captured in a study of cytomegalovirus exposure and HLA in healthy donors. Generated by immunoSEQ multiplex PCR, the TCRdb table keeps only in-frame clones and is missing some. The data contain 200,000 to 250,000 clones, 87% of them seen just once; the ten biggest clones take up around 13%. This CDR3 contains 13 residues. Germline-derived CDR1 and CDR2 are LNHDA and SQIVND (reference sequence). The V end was cut by 7 bases, the J end by 4 bases, with 13 bases between. General study points: Researchers reported that a few CMV-associated chains were confirmed in vitro as CMV antigen-specific.

A remark on this clone: Its antigen is currently unknown.

The TCR sequence derives from a man between 18 and 35 years old in good health and CMV-seropositive. Specimen: PBMCs. The rearrangement joins TRBV19 to TRBJ1-1, with no clear D. CDR3 sequence (DNA): TGTGCCAGTAAGAGAAAAGGGATCACTGAAGCTTTCTTT. It is translated as CASKRKGITEAFF. Full variable domain (missing parts from reference TRBV19 and TRBJ1-1): DGGITQSPKYLFRKEGQNVTLSCEQNLNHDAMYWYRQDPGQGLRLIYYSQIVNDFQKGDIAEGYSVSREKKESFPLTVTSAQKNPTAFYLCASKRKGITEAFFGQGTRLTVV.